Included here is one T cell receptor beta chain sequence, with context. The CDR3 loop spans 16 amino acids. Germline CDR1 SGHVS, CDR2 FNYEAQ. The junction had 11 bases not matched to a gene; V was cut back by 5 bases and J by 8 bases. Clones were read by immunoSEQ multiplex PCR, and TCRdb kept only the in-frame ones, dropping some. The sample has approximately 130,000 clones, about 90% seen once. The data derive from a study of blood T cell repertoires in COVID-19. On the study more broadly: Researchers got acute and convalescent COVID-19 samples from the United States, Italy and Spain. In each case, the material was cDNA or gDNA derived from T cells, B-cell-depleted T cells, or PBMCs.

Input material: peripheral blood. The V call is TRBV7-6, the J call TRBJ2-3; 12 bases agree with TRBD2. This receptor was obtained from a woman in her 50s who had recovered from COVID-19. CDR3 region: CASSPELAGGRGTQYF. The CDR3 DNA is TGTGCCAGCAGCCCCGAACTAGCGGGGGGACGGGGTACGCAGTATTTT.